The following is a T cell receptor (beta chain) sequence with its context. The CDR3 loop spans 15 amino acids. J gave up 1 base and V 2 bases, and 5 bases lay outside the gene matches. Per the germline V gene, CDR1 is SGHKS and CDR2 is YYEKEE (reference sequence). The data were taken from a study of blood T cell repertoires in COVID-19. The wider study: T cells, B-cell-depleted T cells, or PBMCs provided the cDNA or gDNA that served as material.

The protocol was immunoSEQ multiplex PCR, while the TCRdb copy is restricted to in-frame clones and leaves out a portion. The repertoire includes over 350,000 clones, 85% to 90% of them detected once, and around 0.91% sits in the top ten. Assignments of participants to cohorts depended upon their own reported clinical history. The rearrangement joins TRBV5-5 to TRBJ1-2; 7 bases line up with TRBD1. This clonotype was sampled from a woman aged 25 to 39 with acute COVID-19. The sample was PBMCs or T cells enriched from blood (not recorded which). The CDR3 loop reads CASSFSQGLNYGYTF. Written as DNA, the CDR3 is TGTGCCAGCAGCTTTTCACAGGGGCTTAACTATGGCTACACCTTC.